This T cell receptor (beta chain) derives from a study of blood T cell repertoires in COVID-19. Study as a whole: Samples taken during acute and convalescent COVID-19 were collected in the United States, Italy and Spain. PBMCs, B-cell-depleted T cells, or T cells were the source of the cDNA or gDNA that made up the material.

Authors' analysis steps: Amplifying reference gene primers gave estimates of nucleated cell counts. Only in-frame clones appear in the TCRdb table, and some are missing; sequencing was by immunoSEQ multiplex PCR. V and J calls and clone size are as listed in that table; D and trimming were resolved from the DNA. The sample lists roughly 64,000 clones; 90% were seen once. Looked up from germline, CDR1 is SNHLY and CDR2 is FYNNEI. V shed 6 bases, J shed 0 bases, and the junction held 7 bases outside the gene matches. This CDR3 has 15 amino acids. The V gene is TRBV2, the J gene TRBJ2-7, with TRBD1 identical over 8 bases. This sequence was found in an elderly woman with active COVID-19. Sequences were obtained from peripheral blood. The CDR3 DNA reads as TGTGCCAGCAGCAGACAGGGGTCAACCTCCTACGAGCAGTACGTC. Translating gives CASSRQGSTSYEQYV.